Listed here are 17 T cell receptor beta chains from one sample, sequenced in a study of CD8+CD57+ T cells in acquired aplastic anemia. Profiling that covered TCR beta VDJ and CDR3 relied on genomic DNA as its template. Via MiXCR, TCRdb re-called the reads, giving one row per CDR3 protein. This repertoire shows about 400,000 distinct CDR3 sequences, 65% to 80% found once; its top ten account for 4%. Sequencing was done on a sample of sorted CD4+, CD8+, or CD8+CD57+ T cells (not recorded which) from PBMCs. Every receptor here comes from a human donor in good health, serving as a control.

This clonotype showed up many times. The chain links TRBV9 to TRBJ2-2; D gene unclear. Germline V gives CDR1 SGDLS, CDR2 YYNGEE. The CDR3 contains 15 residues. V lost 0 bases to trimming and J lost 0 bases, with 6 bases between them. The CDR3 is CASSVVPSNTGELFF. In DNA, the CDR3 is TGTGCCAGCAGCGTAGTTCCTTCGAACACCGGGGAGCTGTTTTTT.

V is TRBV4-2 and J is TRBJ2-1; the match to TRBD1 covers 7 bases. Losses at the gene ends were 5 bases for V and 7 bases for J; bases not matched to a gene: 17. The CDR3 length is 17 residues. Germline V gene lookup returns CDR1 LGHNA and CDR2 YNFKEQ. DNA for the CDR3: TGTGCCAGCAGCTCACGACTTGCAGGACAGGCGAGGAATGAGCAGTTCTTC. This codes for CASSSRLAGQARNEQFF.

About this clonotype itself: A single base separates this from a much larger clone, so it may be a read error. The genes are TRBV3-1 and TRBJ1-1; D not certain. This CDR3 has 13 residues. Germline-derived CDR1 and CDR2 are LGHDT and YNNKEL (reference sequence). CDR3 residues: CASSQAENTEALF. DNA for the CDR3: TGTGCCAGCAGCCAAGCGGAGAACACTGAAGCTCTCTTT.

Details on this clonotype: A much larger clonotype is one base distant, so this may be a read error. The chain employs TRBV6-5 and TRBJ2-1, with TRBD2 matching 11 bases. J gave up 10 bases and V 3 bases, and 2 bases lay outside the gene matches. CDR1 MNHEY and CDR2 SVGAGI come from the germline V gene. There are 13 residues in the CDR3. The chain's CDR3 is CASSYIAGGEQFF. CDR3 bases: TGTGCCAGCAGTTATATAGCGGGGGGGGAGCAGTTCTTC.

Points on this clonotype: Without the conserved terminal phenylalanine or tryptophan, this CDR3 likely stems from a read error. The DNA is omitted, as the CDR3 cannot be located on it reliably, and the CDR3 follows TCRdb's listing. This chain uses TRBV2 with TRBJ2-7; no check of the table's D call, TRBD1, against the DNA was made. A total of 15 residues make up the CDR3, ends included. CDR1 is SNHLY, CDR2 FYNNEI, per germline. This CDR3 reads CASTRQDEQYFEQCT.

As for this clonotype: This clone may be a read error of a much larger clone one base away. The V gene is TRBV7-2, the J gene TRBJ2-1, with D uncertain. This CDR3 is built from 16 residues. CDR1 SGHTA and CDR2 FQGNSA come from the germline V gene. Here the CDR3 reads CASSSFRVPDYSEQFF. The CDR3 DNA follows: TGTGCCAGCAGCTCCTTCCGAGTCCCTGATTACAGTGAGCAGTTCTTC.

This clonotype was found many times. The chain joins TRBV2 to TRBJ2-3; D unclear. The germline V and J ends were trimmed by 3 bases and 9 bases, with 4 bases remaining between them. Looked up from germline, CDR1 is SNHLY and CDR2 is FYNNEI. This CDR3 is built from 10 residues. The CDR3 DNA reads TGTGCCAGCAGTGATTTAACGCAGTATTTT. Its translation: CASSDLTQYF.

The CDR3 nucleotides are TGTGCCAGCAGCAAGGGACTTGCCGATCAGCCCCAGCATTTT. Translated: CASSKGLADQPQHF. The chain couples TRBV5-5 to TRBJ1-5; possible D gene TRBD1, 5 bases. The CDR3 has 14 residues. Germline V gives CDR1 SGHKS, CDR2 YYEKEE (reference sequence). V lost 4 bases and J lost 5, with 13 bases in between.

V and J are TRBV2 and TRBJ2-7, with D possibly matching TRBD2 (7 bases). This CDR3 region has 13 residues. CDR1 is SNHLY and CDR2 is FYNNEI in the germline V gene. Trimming cost V 11 bases and J 5 bases, with 19 bases left between them. The CDR3 loop is CAGGSRGGDEQYF. DNA of the CDR3: TGTGCCGGGGGGTCAAGGGGGGGCGACGAGCAGTACTTC.

Ten or more counts support this clonotype. The V call is TRBV12-3 or TRBV12-4, the J call TRBJ1-4; D gene uncertain. The CDR3 covers 14 residues. The V end lost 6 bases, the J end lost 0 bases, and 8 bases lay between the germline ends. DNA for the CDR3: TGTGCCAGCAGCCTCTCCGCAACTAATGAAAAACTGTTTTTT. Translation: CASSLSATNEKLFF.

This rearrangement joins TRBV9 to TRBJ1-2; possible D gene TRBD1, 5 bases. CDR3 length equals 14 residues. The germline CDR1 and CDR2 sequences are SGDLS and YYNGEE. V was shortened by 4 bases and J by 5 bases, with 15 bases between the two germline ends. The CDR3 coding sequence is TGTGCCAGCAGCCTTTTGCCAGGGAGGTATGGCTACACCTTC. Amino acid sequence: CASSLLPGRYGYTF.

This clonotype was seen ten or more times. This chain uses TRBV20-1 with TRBJ1-1, with 7 nucleotides matching TRBD1. Germline CDR1 DFQATT, CDR2 SNEGSKA (reference sequence). Germline trimming cut 6 bases from V and 3 bases from J; bases unmatched to any gene: 10. The CDR3 is 14 amino acids. Written as DNA, the CDR3 is TGCAGTGCCGGATCCGGGACAGTCGACACTGAAGCTTTCTTT. It specifies CSAGSGTVDTEAFF.

The genes are TRBV7-2 and TRBJ1-5; D may be TRBD1 (6 bases). Germline CDR1 is SGHTA and CDR2 is FQGNSA. V was pared by 1 base and J by 16 bases, with 23 bases between. CDR3 length equals 15 residues. CDR3 loop: CASSLDREAFFRQHF. DNA for the CDR3: TGTGCCAGCAGCTTAGACAGGGAAGCTTTCTTTCGACAACATTTT.

Note on this clonotype: Because the CDR3's place on the DNA is in doubt, the DNA is left out and the CDR3 is given as listed by TCRdb. The CDR3: CASSLTADEQFFVFF. J is TRBJ1-4 and V is TRBV7-6; the tabulated D call, TRBD1, remains unverified against the DNA. The CDR3 is 15 residues long, ends included. The germline gives CDR1 SGHVS, CDR2 FNYEAQ.

This chain uses TRBV11-1 with TRBJ1-4, with D possibly being TRBD1 (5 bases). Trimming stripped 1 base from V and 7 bases from J, with 16 bases between. The CDR3 sequence is 16 residues long. From germline, CDR1 is SGHAT and CDR2 FQDESV (reference sequence). The CDR3 spells CASSLEGWRGTEKLFF. The DNA of the CDR3 is TGTGCCAGCAGCTTAGAGGGGTGGAGAGGGACTGAAAAACTGTTTTTT.

This clonotype was detected many times. This chain joins TRBV12-3 or TRBV12-4 and TRBJ2-7; the D is unclear. The CDR3 has 11 amino acids. Trimming left V 5 bases short and J 9 bases short, with 11 bases between. CDR3 protein: CASSLDKLQYF. CDR3 bases: TGTGCCAGCAGTCTAGACAAGTTGCAGTACTTC.

V gene TRBV7-2 combines with J gene TRBJ1-5; a possible D gene is TRBD1 (6 bases). Trimming left V 0 bases short and J 13 bases short, with 22 bases between. CDR1 SGHTA and CDR2 FQGNSA come from the germline V gene. The CDR3 runs to 16 residues. CDR3 sequence: CASSLAPRTRGHLQHF. The CDR3 coding sequence is TGTGCCAGCAGCTTAGCCCCCAGGACACGGGGGCACTTACAGCATTTT.